What follows are 9 T cell receptor beta chains derived from one specimen sequenced in a study of blood T cell repertoires in COVID-19. Generated by immunoSEQ multiplex PCR, the TCRdb table keeps only in-frame clones and is missing some. The table records roughly 220,000 clones, around three quarters of them present only once. The material sequenced was peripheral blood. The receptor set was obtained from a woman in her 70s with acute or convalescent COVID-19.

This clone was seen more than once but under ten times. This chain uses TRBV6-2 or TRBV6-3 with TRBJ2-1, with TRBD2 matching 7 bases. This CDR3 is built from 14 residues. The junction had 13 bases not matched to a gene; V was cut back by 5 bases and J by 12 bases. Germline V gene data show CDR1 as MNHEY and CDR2 as SVGEGT. The CDR3 loop reads CASSTRLAHKGQFF. The CDR3 nucleotides are TGTGCCAGCAGTACAAGACTAGCTCACAAAGGGCAGTTCTTC.

This sequence joins TRBV28 and TRBJ2-4, with 12 bases aligning to TRBD2. This CDR3 is built from 15 residues. Per the germline V gene, CDR1 is MDHEN and CDR2 is SYDVKM. With 6 bases clipped from V and 8 bases from J, the junction kept 8 bases outside the gene matches. The CDR3 reads CASSPSGRGMDIQYF. The CDR3 DNA reads as TGTGCCAGCAGCCCTAGCGGGAGGGGTATGGACATTCAGTACTTC.

The chain links TRBV28 to TRBJ1-2; D is possibly TRBD1 (6 bases). The CDR3 has 13 amino acids. V lost 6 bases to trimming and J lost 2 bases, with 10 bases between them. Germline loops: CDR1 MDHEN, CDR2 SYDVKM. The CDR3 is CASSVQGNYGYTF. Written as DNA, the CDR3 is TGTGCCAGCAGCGTACAGGGCAACTATGGCTACACCTTC.

The DNA of the CDR3 is TGTGCCAGCTCACCCCCCCGACCGGGAACGCAGTATTTT. The encoded protein is CASSPPRPGTQYF. The chain couples TRBV18 to TRBJ2-3, with D perhaps TRBD2 (5 bases). This CDR3 has 13 amino acids. CDR1 is KGHSH, CDR2 LQKENI, per germline. Trimming removed 3 bases at V and 9 bases at J, with 13 bases between. The whole variable domain, remainder taken from reference TRBV18 and TRBJ2-3, is NAGVMQNPRHLVRRRGQEARLRCSPMKGHSHVYWYRQLPEEGLKFMVYLQKENIIDESGMPKERFSAEFPKEGPSILRIQQVVRGDSAAYFCASSPPRPGTQYFGPGTRLTVL.

The chain is built from TRBV20-1 and TRBJ1-1, with 10 bases fitting TRBD1. The V gene's germline CDR1 is DFQATT and CDR2 SNEGSKA (reference sequence). The CDR3 extends over 15 amino acids. V shed 4 bases, J shed 1 base, and the junction held 6 bases outside the gene matches. The CDR3 sequence: CSATDRGQGNTEAFF. CDR3 nucleotide sequence: TGCAGTGCTACTGACAGGGGGCAGGGGAACACTGAAGCTTTCTTT.

This clone was observed once. The V call is TRBV19, the J call TRBJ2-1, with 12 bases lining up with TRBD2. V was clipped by 5 bases and J by 8 bases; unmatched bases: 4. The CDR3 runs 14 residues. CDR1 and CDR2 (germline): LNHDA, SQIVND (reference sequence). CDR3 nucleotide sequence: TGTGCCAGTAGTCCTAGACTAGCGGGAGATGAGCAGTTCTTC. Protein: CASSPRLAGDEQFF.

This clone turned up a few times. The chain uses TRBV9 and TRBJ2-7; unclear D gene. The germline V and J ends were trimmed by 5 bases and 7 bases, with 16 bases remaining between them. The CDR3 runs to 13 residues. Per germline, CDR1 SGDLS and CDR2 YYNGEE. This CDR3 reads CASSRDSPGEQYF. In DNA form, the CDR3 reads TGTGCCAGCAGTCGCGACTCCCCGGGTGAGCAGTACTTC.

This chain joins TRBV7-9 and TRBJ1-2; D ambiguous. CDR1 is SEHNR, CDR2 FQNEAQ, per germline (reference sequence). This CDR3 comprises 17 residues. Deletions cut 0 bases from V and 4 bases from J, with 18 bases between. The CDR3 nucleotides read TGTGCCAGCAGCTTAGCGGGCCCCCAACGGGAGATCTATGGCTACACCTTC. Its protein product is CASSLAGPQREIYGYTF.

The chain employs TRBV25-1 and TRBJ1-5; TRBD1 agrees at 12 bases. This CDR3 comprises 17 residues. Trimming took 8 bases from V and 1 from J; bases not matched to a gene: 9. Germline CDR1 and CDR2: MGHDK and SYGVNS. The CDR3 sequence: CASLAGQGATSNQPQHF. CDR3 nucleotides: TGTGCCAGCCTTGCGGGACAGGGGGCGACCAGCAATCAGCCCCAGCATTTT.